These T cell receptor beta chains were read from a single sample in a study of blood T cell repertoires in COVID-19. Sequencing was performed with immunoSEQ multiplex PCR; in TCRdb, only in-frame clones are kept and a portion is missing. The data contain roughly 220,000 clones, roughly 80% of them seen just once; the ten biggest clones take up just under 20%. The sequenced sample consisted of peripheral blood. The receptors here all came from a man younger than 45 with active or convalescent COVID-19. Each CDR3 is given with its conserved first and last residue.

v_gene	j_gene	CDR3aa
TRBV27	TRBJ1-6	CASSSIHGSSANSPLHF
TRBV7-3	TRBJ2-1	CASSPSGNYNEQFF
TRBV30	TRBJ1-6	CAWRRGQIDSPLHF
TRBV5-1	TRBJ2-1	CASRPVWTSDYNEQFF
TRBV19	TRBJ1-1	CASSIGGLYTEAFF
TRBV6-5	TRBJ1-4	CASREAGGPEKLFF
TRBV28	TRBJ2-7	CASSLSGGRDEQYF
TRBV9	TRBJ2-2	CASSVALRGTGELFF
TRBV28	TRBJ2-7	CASNGQGAYEQYF
TRBV18	TRBJ1-1	CASSPGQVGTEAFF
TRBV28	TRBJ2-7	CASSPGTGSSYEQYF
TRBV7-6	TRBJ2-3	CASSLAGASTDTQYF
TRBV4-3	TRBJ1-2	CASSQEALTTRGYTF
TRBV12-3/TRBV12-4	TRBJ2-7	CASSLAGGYEQYF
TRBV11-1	TRBJ2-1	CASSGTARGTDEQFF
TRBV12-3/TRBV12-4	TRBJ2-7	CASSSGQPREQYF
TRBV5-8	TRBJ1-6	CASSRRRTGSSYNSPLHF
TRBV7-3	TRBJ2-3	CASSLSGSDTQYF
TRBV7-2	TRBJ1-5	CASSPDNRGRYQPQHF
TRBV5-5	TRBJ1-6	CASSLVRGDIMGSPLHF
TRBV5-4	TRBJ2-2	CASSLVDFRGGELFF
TRBV2	TRBJ1-5	CASSARGSKTNQPQHF
TRBV2	TRBJ2-3	CASGKRGLTDTQYF
TRBV7-9	TRBJ2-7	CASSLEASIHEQYF
TRBV5-1	TRBJ2-5	CASRGTSGKETQYF
TRBV5-5	TRBJ2-1	CASSSITGSSYNEQFF
TRBV6-5	TRBJ1-1	CASDRGFYTEAFF
TRBV28	TRBJ2-2	CASVQNTGELFF